Shown below are 21 T cell receptor beta chains from a single sample sequenced in a study of radiotherapy plus CTLA-4 blockade in lung cancer listed by TCRdb under 2018. The method was the immunoSEQ multiplex PCR assay. Imported from immuneACCESS, the table was reduced by TCRdb to in-frame sequences with V and J called. These copies leave out some clones; in studies compared against another copy, an unresolved V gene accounts for under half, and the cause of the remainder is not known. Across this sample there are 40,000 to 50,000 clones, with roughly four fifths seen only once. In total, the top ten clones hold about 3.3% of the sample. This sample comprised peripheral blood, obtained from a patient treated with radiotherapy plus ipilimumab. The receptors stem from a human donor with non-small cell lung cancer who had stable disease on radiotherapy plus ipilimumab.

The rearrangement joins TRBV19 to TRBJ1-1; perhaps TRBD1 as D (6 bases). The CDR3 totals 14 residues. From germline, CDR1 is LNHDA and CDR2 SQIVND (reference sequence). Trimming took off 5 bases at V and 4 bases at J, with 14 bases between the two ends. CDR3 bases: TGTGCCAGTAGTCTCAGGGGATTGGGCACTGAAGCTTTCTTT. It translates to CASSLRGLGTEAFF.

The J gene is TRBJ2-5, the V gene TRBV7-9, with 8 bases that match TRBD1. Per germline, CDR1 SEHNR and CDR2 FQNEAQ (reference sequence). The CDR3 extends over 14 amino acids. Losses at the gene ends were 4 bases for V and 1 base for J; bases not matched to a gene: 2. The CDR3 DNA is TGTGCCAGCAGCTCGGACAGGGTCCAAGAGACCCAGTACTTC. Encoded protein: CASSSDRVQETQYF.

The chain is built from TRBV7-2 and TRBJ2-1; no reliable D call. Germline loops: CDR1 SGHTA, CDR2 FQGNSA. Trimming took 1 base from V and 6 from J, leaving 10 bases between them. The CDR3 covers 14 residues. The CDR3 protein is CASSLGLVANEQFF. CDR3 sequence (DNA): TGTGCCAGCAGCTTAGGGCTAGTTGCCAATGAGCAGTTCTTC. Together with reference TRBV7-2 and TRBJ2-1, the CDR3 gives the full variable domain: GAGVSQSPSNKVTEKGKDVELRCDPISGHTALYWYRQSLGQGLEFLIYFQGNSAPDKSGLPSDRFSAERTGGSVSTLTIQRTQQEDSAVYLCASSLGLVANEQFFGPGTRLTVL.

This chain connects TRBV7-2 to TRBJ2-7; TRBD2 is a possible D gene (6 bases). The CDR3 totals 11 residues. The V gene's germline CDR1 is SGHTA and CDR2 FQGNSA. Trimming pared 5 bases from V and 7 bases from J, leaving 9 bases between. The CDR3 here is CASSTEGEQYF. CDR3 sequence (DNA): TGTGCCAGCAGCACGGAGGGTGAGCAGTACTTC.

The table lists this clone with a few counts. The J gene is TRBJ1-1, the V gene TRBV21-1; TRBD1 is taken as the D call from the table, unchecked against the DNA. TRBV21-1 is given as a pseudogene. The CDR3 totals 17 residues. As DNA, the CDR3 is TGTGCCAGCAGCAACACAGGGTCGACAGGGGTAAGAACTGAAGCTTTCTTT. The encoded protein is CASSNTGSTGVRTEAFF.

The chain links TRBV7-6 to TRBJ2-7, with 9 bases fitting TRBD1. Unmatched junction bases numbered 10, after V lost 3 bases and J lost 4 bases. CDR1 and CDR2 (germline): SGHVS, FNYEAQ. The CDR3 is made up of 16 amino acids. The CDR3 region is CASSLGGQGNSYEQYF. CDR3 bases: TGTGCCAGCAGCTTGGGAGGACAGGGGAACAGTTACGAGCAGTACTTC.

This chain uses TRBV4-1 with TRBJ2-1; 7 positions agree with TRBD2. J lost 0 bases, V lost 0 bases, and 5 bases had no gene match. Germline V gene sequence: CDR1 MGHRA, CDR2 YSYEKL. The CDR3 loop spans 17 amino acids. The CDR3 sequence: CASSQDLGEGSYNEQFF. The CDR3 region has the DNA TGCGCCAGCAGCCAAGATTTGGGGGAGGGCTCCTACAATGAGCAGTTCTTC.

The chain joins TRBV7-2 to TRBJ2-5; 11 nucleotides align to TRBD2. Germline V CDR1 and CDR2: SGHTA, FQGNSA. The V and J ends lost 4 bases and 11 bases, in that order; junction bases with no gene match: 9. There are 14 residues in the CDR3. DNA of the CDR3: TGTGCCAGCAGCTCGGGACTAGCGGAGAACGGGCAGTACTTC. Its translation: CASSSGLAENGQYF.

The V gene is TRBV6-6, the J gene TRBJ1-2, with D tentatively TRBD1 (6 bases). With 5 bases removed from V and 2 bases from J, the gap between germline ends came to 12 bases. Germline assignment: CDR1 MNHNY and CDR2 SVGAGI (reference sequence). The CDR3 runs 14 residues. As DNA, the CDR3 is TGTGCCAGCAGTACCACCAGGGGAAACTATGGCTACACCTTC. Translating gives CASSTTRGNYGYTF.

V gene TRBV4-2 combines with J gene TRBJ2-1; D unclear. The CDR3 runs 13 residues. Germline V CDR1 and CDR2: LGHNA, YNFKEQ. The V end lost 1 base, the J end lost 6 bases, and 7 bases lay between the germline ends. This CDR3 is CASSQGQSNEQFF. CDR3 in DNA: TGTGCCAGCAGCCAAGGGCAAAGCAATGAGCAGTTCTTC.

The chain joins TRBV30 to TRBJ2-1; the match to TRBD2 covers 15 bases. Losses at the gene ends were 2 bases for V and 6 bases for J; bases not matched to a gene: 11. This CDR3 region has 18 residues. CDR1 is GTSNPN and CDR2 is SVGIG in the germline V gene (reference sequence). The CDR3 bases are TGTGCCTGGAGTAAGCGGACTAGCGGGAGGGCCTACTCCAATGAGCAGTTCTTC. Translating it yields CAWSKRTSGRAYSNEQFF.

The table lists this clone with a few counts. The CDR3 DNA reads TGTGCCAGTGCCTCGGGGTCGGCAGATTCCTACGAGCAGTACTTC. The encoded protein is CASASGSADSYEQYF. The chain uses TRBV19 and TRBJ2-7; tentative D call: TRBD2 (5 bases). This CDR3 has 15 amino acids. V was clipped by 8 bases and J by 1 base, with 18 bases between them. CDR1 is LNHDA, CDR2 SQIVND, per germline (reference sequence).

The V gene is TRBV27, the J gene TRBJ2-1; D perhaps matches TRBD1 (6 bases). Looked up from germline, CDR1 is MNHEY and CDR2 is SMNVEV (reference sequence). Trimming stripped 8 bases from V and 4 bases from J, with 15 bases between. The CDR3 loop spans 14 amino acids. The CDR3 bases are TGTGCCAGCCGAACAGGGCTTTCTTACAATGAGCAGTTCTTC. Translation: CASRTGLSYNEQFF.

This sequence joins TRBV9 and TRBJ2-1; 10 nucleotides line up with TRBD2. The V gene end was trimmed by 2 bases and the J gene end by 9 bases; junction bases not matched to a gene: 8. The V gene's germline CDR1 is SGDLS and CDR2 YYNGEE. The CDR3 consists of 15 residues. The CDR3 region is CASSVAGTSEAEQFF. CDR3 DNA sequence: TGTGCCAGCAGCGTCGCCGGGACTAGCGAGGCTGAGCAGTTCTTC.

In its sample, this clone was seen a few times. The rearrangement uses TRBV7-8 and TRBJ2-7, with 9 bases lining up with TRBD1. The germline gives CDR1 SGHVS, CDR2 FQNEAQ. V trimming: 5 bases; J trimming: 7 bases; junction bases outside the gene matches: 12. The CDR3 length is 15 residues. The CDR3 bases are TGTGCCAGCAGCGGTAGCGGCGGGACAGGGTGGGAGCAGTACTTC. It is translated as CASSGSGGTGWEQYF.

The V call is TRBV9, the J call TRBJ2-1, with 10 nucleotides matching TRBD2. CDR1 is SGDLS, CDR2 YYNGEE, per germline. The CDR3 is 15 amino acids. Unmatched junction bases numbered 0, after V lost 0 bases and J lost 3 bases. DNA for the CDR3: TGTGCCAGCAGCGTAGGGACTAGCGGCTACAATGAGCAGTTCTTC. It encodes CASSVGTSGYNEQFF.

This clone is a singleton in its sample. CDR3 DNA sequence: TGTGCCAGCTCTCTCGGGACAGGTGAAAGCGAGCAGTACTTC. Amino acid sequence: CASSLGTGESEQYF. The chain employs TRBV6-1 and TRBJ2-7; 8 nucleotides match TRBD1. Trimming at V came to 8 bases and at J to 6 bases, leaving 12 bases not matched to a gene. There are 14 residues in the CDR3. Germline lookup yields CDR1 MNHNS and CDR2 SASEGT.

This clone is a singleton in its sample. The chain uses TRBV7-3 and TRBJ2-5; unclear D gene. Germline V lookup: CDR1 SGHTA, CDR2 FQGTGA. V lost 2 bases and J 4 bases, leaving 11 bases between the germline ends. This CDR3 comprises 14 residues. In DNA form, the CDR3 reads TGTGCCAGCAGCTTATATCCTTCGGTAGAGACCCAGTACTTC. Translated, it gives CASSLYPSVETQYF.

The CDR3 reads CASSLKTSGSGGETQYF. The CDR3, as DNA: TGTGCCAGCAGCTTGAAGACTAGCGGGAGTGGTGGAGAGACCCAGTACTTC. This chain links TRBV5-6 with TRBJ2-5; TRBD2 matches 12 bases. The trim removed 1 base at V and 4 bases at J, leaving 8 bases unmatched. This CDR3 is 17 amino acids long. CDR1 and CDR2 (germline): SGHDT, YYEEEE.

About this clone: One junction end disagrees with the germline gene, perhaps due to a read error. Here the CDR3 reads CAISESAGETDTQYF. The CDR3 DNA sequence: TGTGCCATCAGTGAGTCCGCAGGGGAGACAGATACGCAGTATTTT. This chain links TRBV6-1 with TRBJ2-3; D perhaps matches TRBD1 (6 bases). The germline V gene encodes CDR1 MNHNS and CDR2 SASEGT. The length of the CDR3 is 15 residues.

V is TRBV7-2 and J is TRBJ2-7; D is ambiguous. V was trimmed by 3 bases and J by 1 base, leaving 10 bases between them. Germline CDR1 reads SGHTA; CDR2 reads FQGNSA. The length of the CDR3 is 14 residues. CDR3: CASSLDQRSYEQYF. Here the CDR3 DNA reads TGTGCCAGCAGCTTGGATCAGAGGTCCTACGAGCAGTACTTC.